This T cell receptor beta chain was observed in a study of blood T cell repertoires in COVID-19. Sequenced by immunoSEQ multiplex PCR; TCRdb stores in-frame clones only, minus some. The profile shows approximately 250,000 clones, roughly 85% of them singletons. The length of the CDR3 is 16 residues. Deletions cut 0 bases from V and 2 bases from J, with 16 bases between. From germline, CDR1 is GTSNPN and CDR2 SVGIG (reference sequence). This TCR was sampled from a woman aged 45-65 years with acute COVID-19. This chain uses TRBV30 with TRBJ1-2; perhaps TRBD1 as D (6 bases). The sample was PBMCs or T cells enriched from blood (not recorded which). CDR3 DNA: TGTGCCTGGAGTGTACTAATTGGGGGCGTAAACTATGGCTACACCTTC. This gives the protein CAWSVLIGGVNYGYTF.